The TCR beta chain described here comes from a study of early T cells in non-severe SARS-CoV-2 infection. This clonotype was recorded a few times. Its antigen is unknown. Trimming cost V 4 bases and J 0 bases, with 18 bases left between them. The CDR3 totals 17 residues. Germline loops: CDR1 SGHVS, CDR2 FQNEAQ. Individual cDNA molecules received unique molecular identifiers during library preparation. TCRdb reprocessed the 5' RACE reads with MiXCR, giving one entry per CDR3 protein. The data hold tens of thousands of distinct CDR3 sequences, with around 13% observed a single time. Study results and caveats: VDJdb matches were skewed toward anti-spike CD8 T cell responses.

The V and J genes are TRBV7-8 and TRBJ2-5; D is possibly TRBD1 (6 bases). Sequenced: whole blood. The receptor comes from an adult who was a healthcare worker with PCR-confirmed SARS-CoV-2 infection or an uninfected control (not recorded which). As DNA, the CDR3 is TGTGCCAGCAGCTCTTGGAACCGGGACACGTACCAAGAGACCCAGTACTTC. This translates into CASSSWNRDTYQETQYF. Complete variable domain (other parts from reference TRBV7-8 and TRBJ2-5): GAGVSQSPRYKVAKRGQDVALRCDPISGHVSLFWYQQALGQGPEFLTYFQNEAQLDKSGLPSDRFFAERPEGSVSTLKIQRTQQEDSAVYLCASSSWNRDTYQETQYFGPGTRLLVL.